This note documents a single T cell receptor beta chain sequence. The antigen is not known. Time point specified: newly diagnosed GD, antithyroid drugs for less than 3 months. Extracted RNA from PBMCs served as the source of the TCR library. This sample was included in a study of regulatory T cells in long-lasting Graves disease. General study points: Persistent disease showed a preference for TRBV28, TRBJ1-2 and TRBJ2-5. TCR diversity in persistent Graves' patients was below that of newly diagnosed ones.

The V gene's germline CDR1 is LGHDT and CDR2 YNNKEL (reference sequence). This CDR3 has 16 amino acids. J lost 4 bases, V lost 2 bases, and 6 bases had no gene match. Assembly of TCR beta libraries relied on iRepertoire HTBI primers together with Arm-PCR of CDR3 regions. A single record per CDR3 protein comes from TCRdb applying MiXCR to the multiplex PCR reads. The sample contains some 410,000 distinct CDR3 sequences, about 15% of which appear only once. The same data also contributed to another study, on T cells in Graves' hyperthyroidism and ophthalmopathy.

The receptor was derived from a woman aged 25-40 years with Graves disease. The V and J genes are TRBV3-1 and TRBJ2-1; 9 bases are shared with TRBD1. The sequenced sample was peripheral blood mononuclear cells (PBMCs), obtained at new diagnosis, from a patient treated with antithyroid drugs. The CDR3 DNA follows: TGTGCCAGCAGCCAATCCCCGGGACAGGGTTACAATGAGCAGTTCTTC. Residues: CASSQSPGQGYNEQFF.